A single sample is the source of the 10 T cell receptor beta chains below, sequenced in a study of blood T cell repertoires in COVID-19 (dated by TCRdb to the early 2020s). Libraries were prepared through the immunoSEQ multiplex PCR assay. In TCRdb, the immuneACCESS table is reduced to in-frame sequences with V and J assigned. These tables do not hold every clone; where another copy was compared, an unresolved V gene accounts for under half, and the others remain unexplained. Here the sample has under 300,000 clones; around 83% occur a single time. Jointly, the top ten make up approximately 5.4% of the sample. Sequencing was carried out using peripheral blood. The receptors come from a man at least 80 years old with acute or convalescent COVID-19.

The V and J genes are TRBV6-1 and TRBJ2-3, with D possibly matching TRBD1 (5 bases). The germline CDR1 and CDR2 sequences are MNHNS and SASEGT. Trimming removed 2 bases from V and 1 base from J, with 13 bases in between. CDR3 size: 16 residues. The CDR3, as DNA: TGTGCCAGCAGTGAAAGATTGGGGCAGCGCACAGATACGCAGTATTTT. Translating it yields CASSERLGQRTDTQYF.

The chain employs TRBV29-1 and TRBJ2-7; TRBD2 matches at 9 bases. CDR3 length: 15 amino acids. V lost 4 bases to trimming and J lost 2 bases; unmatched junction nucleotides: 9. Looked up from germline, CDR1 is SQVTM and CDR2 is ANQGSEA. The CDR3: CSVVLAGGGPYEQYF. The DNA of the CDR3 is TGCAGCGTTGTTTTGGCGGGAGGGGGGCCCTACGAGCAGTACTTC.

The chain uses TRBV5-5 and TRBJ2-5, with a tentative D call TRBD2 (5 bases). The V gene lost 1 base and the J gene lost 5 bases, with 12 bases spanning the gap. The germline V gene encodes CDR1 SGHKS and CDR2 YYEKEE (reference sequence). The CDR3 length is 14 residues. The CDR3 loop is CASSLRGGLETQYF. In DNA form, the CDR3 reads TGTGCCAGCAGCTTGCGTGGCGGGCTGGAGACCCAGTACTTC.

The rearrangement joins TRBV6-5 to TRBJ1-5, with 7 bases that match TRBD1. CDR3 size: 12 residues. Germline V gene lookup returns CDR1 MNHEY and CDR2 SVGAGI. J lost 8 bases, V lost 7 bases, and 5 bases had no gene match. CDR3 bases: TGTGCCAGCAAAATCACAGGGGAGCCCCAGCATTTT. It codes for CASKITGEPQHF.

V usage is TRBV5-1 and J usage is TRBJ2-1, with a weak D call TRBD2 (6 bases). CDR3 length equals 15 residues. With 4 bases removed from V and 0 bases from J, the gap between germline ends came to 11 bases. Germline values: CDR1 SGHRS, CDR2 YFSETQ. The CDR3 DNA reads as TGCGCCAGCAGCCGCGCGGGAAGCTCCTACAATGAGCAGTTCTTC. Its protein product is CASSRAGSSYNEQFF.

The CDR3 spells CASSRLGGGSGDTDTQYF. CDR3 nucleotide sequence: TGTGCCAGCAGCCGACTCGGGGGAGGAAGCGGGGACACAGATACGCAGTATTTT. V is TRBV7-9 and J is TRBJ2-3; 7 positions match TRBD2. The junction had 16 bases not matched to a gene; V was cut back by 5 bases and J by 2 bases. This CDR3 contains 18 residues. In germline, CDR1 is SEHNR, CDR2 FQNEAQ (reference sequence).

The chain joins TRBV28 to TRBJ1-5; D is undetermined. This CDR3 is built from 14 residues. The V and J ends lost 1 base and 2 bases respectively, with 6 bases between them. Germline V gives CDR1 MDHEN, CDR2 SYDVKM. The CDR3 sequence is CASSLSVGNQPQHF. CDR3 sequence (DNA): TGTGCCAGCAGTTTATCTGTTGGCAATCAGCCCCAGCATTTT.

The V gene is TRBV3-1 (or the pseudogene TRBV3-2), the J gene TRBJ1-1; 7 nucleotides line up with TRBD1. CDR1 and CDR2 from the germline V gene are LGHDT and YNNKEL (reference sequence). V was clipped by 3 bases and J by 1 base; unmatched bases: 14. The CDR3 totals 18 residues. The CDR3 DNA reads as TGTGCCAGCAGCCAGCATAGATACAGGGGAACGACGAACACTGAAGCTTTCTTT. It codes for CASSQHRYRGTTNTEAFF.

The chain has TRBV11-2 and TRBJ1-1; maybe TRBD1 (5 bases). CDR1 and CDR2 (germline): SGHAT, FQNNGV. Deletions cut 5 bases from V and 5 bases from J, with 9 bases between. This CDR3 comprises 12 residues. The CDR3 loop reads CASSNRGTEAFF. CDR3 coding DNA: TGTGCCAGCAGCAACCGGGGGACTGAAGCTTTCTTT.

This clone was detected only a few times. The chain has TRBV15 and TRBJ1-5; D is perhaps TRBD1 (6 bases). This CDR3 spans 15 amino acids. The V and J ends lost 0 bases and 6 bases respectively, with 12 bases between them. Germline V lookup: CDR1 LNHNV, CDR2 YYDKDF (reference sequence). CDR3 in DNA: TGTGCCACCAGCAGAGATAAAGGGGGGGGTCAGCCCCAGCATTTT. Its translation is CATSRDKGGGQPQHF.